This is a list of T cell receptor beta chains from one sample in a study of STAT3 mutations in large granular lymphocyte leukemia. The method was immunoSEQ multiplex PCR; TCRdb's version includes in-frame clones alone and lacks a portion of them. The sample lists fewer than 10,000 clones; 85% to 90% were seen once. The sequencing input was peripheral blood mononuclear cells. All receptors come from a man aged 80 or over with T-cell large granular lymphocyte leukemia. Some clones in this sample may be carry-over from other donors' samples. Both conserved end residues are part of each CDR3. Fields, in order: clone size, J gene, D gene, V gene, CDR3 DNA, CDR3 protein. D genes are given only for firm matches. Some rows have no size entry. The others give once, few or many, or a class for an expanded clone.

>-|TRBJ1-6|-|TRBV30
TGTGCCTGGAGTCTCGGTCGGGACGGTTCACCCCTCCACTTT
CAWSLGRDGSPLHF
>-|TRBJ1-3|-|TRBV5-6
TGTGCCAGCAGCAGTGGAAACACCATATATTTT
CASSSGNTIYF
>-|TRBJ2-3|TRBD1|TRBV5-1
TGCGCCAGCAGCTTGACGGACAGGGGTAGCACAGATACGCAGTATTTT
CASSLTDRGSTDTQYF
>-|TRBJ1-3|-|TRBV19
TGTGCCAGTAGTACCCTAGGCAGGGGCTCTGGAAACACCATATATTTT
CASSTLGRGSGNTIYF
>once|TRBJ1-1|-|TRBV18
TGTGCCAGCTCCACCACCCTGACTGAAGCTTTCTTT
CASSTTLTEAFF
>-|TRBJ1-2|-|TRBV7-9
TGTGCCAGTTATGGTGCGATGGCTGGTGGCTACACCTTC
CASYGAMAGGYTF
>-|TRBJ2-2|-|TRBV19
TGTGCCAGTAGTATAGGACACACGAACACCGGGGAGCTGTTTTTT
CASSIGHTNTGELFF
>-|TRBJ2-2|-|TRBV30
TGTGCCTGGAGAGAAGGCGGGGAGCTGTTTTTT
CAWREGGELFF
>-|TRBJ2-3|-|TRBV19
TGTGCCAGTAGTAAGGGGGTGGCAGATACGCAGTATTTT
CASSKGVADTQYF
>-|TRBJ2-7|-|TRBV5-4
TGTGCCAGCAGCCGAGAGGGGGTTAGGAACGAGCAGTACTTC
CASSREGVRNEQYF
>-|TRBJ2-3|-|TRBV14
TGTGCCAGCAGCCAAGCTTGGGACTGGCGCACAGATACGCAGTATTTT
CASSQAWDWRTDTQYF
>-|TRBJ2-7|-|TRBV30
TGTGCCTGGAGTGTAACAGGCTCCTACGAGCAGTACTTC
CAWSVTGSYEQYF
>-|TRBJ2-2|TRBD1|TRBV5-1
TGCGCCAGCAGCTTGGTTGTGGACAGGGTCACCGGGGAGCTGTTTTTT
CASSLVVDRVTGELFF
>-|TRBJ2-7|TRBD1|TRBV5-1
TGCGCCAGCAGCCTCAGAGGAGGGGGACAGGGAAAATACGAGCAGTACTTC
CASSLRGGGQGKYEQYF
>few|TRBJ1-5|-|TRBV6-5
TGTGCCAGCAGTTACCAGCAGCATCAGCCCCAGCATTTT
CASSYQQHQPQHF
>once|TRBJ2-2|TRBD2|TRBV27
TGTGCCAGCTCTAGGCGGGGGGGCGCTCACACCGGGGAGCTGTTTTTT
CASSRRGGAHTGELFF
>-|TRBJ1-2|-|TRBV6-5
TGTGCCAGCAGTTACTTTTCCAGGACCCGCGGCTATGGCTACACCTTC
CASSYFSRTRGYGYTF
>-|TRBJ2-3|TRBD1|TRBV7-2
TGTGCCAGCAGCCGACAGGGTCCTAGCACAGATACGCAGTATTTT
CASSRQGPSTDTQYF
>few|TRBJ1-2|-|TRBV25-1
TGTGCCAGCAGTTCAGGGCTAGGGCGCGGTGGCTACACCTTC
CASSSGLGRGGYTF
>-|TRBJ2-7|-|TRBV7-2
TGTGCCAGCAGCTTAGCTCGGACCGGCGAGCAGTACTTC
CASSLARTGEQYF
>-|TRBJ2-1|-|TRBV5-4
TGTGCCAGCAGGAAGACCTTAGCGGACTCCTACAATGAGCAGTTCTTC
CASRKTLADSYNEQFF
>once|TRBJ2-7|-|TRBV7-2
TGTGCCAGCAGCGCCCAAGAAGGGCTCTACGAGCAGTACTTC
CASSAQEGLYEQYF
>-|TRBJ2-7|-|TRBV25-1
TGTGCCAGCCGTGATTGGGGGGCCTACGAGCAGTACTTC
CASRDWGAYEQYF
>-|TRBJ1-2|-|TRBV1
TGCACCAGCAGGAAAACTGTTTGTGCAAAGACCTATGGCTACACCTTC
CTSRKTVCAKTYGYTF
>-|TRBJ2-3|TRBD2|TRBV5-4
TGTGCCAGCAAGCTTGGTGGCGGGGGGGTAGATACGCAGTATTTT
CASKLGGGGVDTQYF
>-|TRBJ1-2|TRBD1|TRBV27
TGTGCCAGCAGTTCGCGACAGGGGTCTGGCTACACCTTC
CASSSRQGSGYTF
>-|TRBJ2-7|TRBD1|TRBV5-1
TGCGCCAGCAGGGGACTGACAGGGGACGAGCAGTACTTC
CASRGLTGDEQYF
>-|TRBJ1-4|-|TRBV19
TGTGCCAGTAGTATAGATTTGGGAAACGAAAAACTGTTTTTT
CASSIDLGNEKLFF
>-|TRBJ1-2|TRBD1|TRBV4-3
TGCGCCAGCAGCCATCTACAGGGGCAGTTTCGCTACACCTTC
CASSHLQGQFRYTF
>-|TRBJ1-2|-|TRBV28
TGTGCCAGCAGTTTATCGAGGTATGGCTACACCTTC
CASSLSRYGYTF
>-|TRBJ1-6|TRBD1|TRBV14
TGTGCCAGCAGCCAATTCCAGGGGCAGGGGGATTCACCCCTCCACTTT
CASSQFQGQGDSPLHF
>-|TRBJ1-4|-|TRBV7-9
TGTGCCAGCAGGACGGAGAATGAAAAACTGTTTTTT
CASRTENEKLFF
>-|TRBJ1-2|-|TRBV5-1
TGCGCCAGCAAGACTGGGAGTGGGTATGGCTACACCTTC
CASKTGSGYGYTF
>-|TRBJ1-1|-|TRBV18
TGTGCCAGCTCACCGGGCGCCGGGAAAACTGAAGCTTTCTTT
CASSPGAGKTEAFF
>-|TRBJ1-2|TRBD1|TRBV10-3
TGTGCCATCAGTGGATCCGGGACAGGGCAAGATGGCTACACCTTC
CAISGSGTGQDGYTF
>-|TRBJ1-2|TRBD1|TRBV25-1
TGTGCCAGCAGTAGGACAGGCGAAAACTATGGCTACACCTTC
CASSRTGENYGYTF
>-|TRBJ2-7|TRBD1|TRBV18
TGTGCCAGCTCGCCCGGGACAGGCCCCTACGAGCAGTACTTC
CASSPGTGPYEQYF
>-|TRBJ1-6|TRBD1|TRBV30
TGTGCCTGGACTGGACAGGGGAGTTCACCCCTCCACTTT
CAWTGQGSSPLHF
>-|TRBJ2-5|-|TRBV6-1
TGTGCCAGCAGTGAAGCAGGGCCAATGGAGACCCAGTACTTC
CASSEAGPMETQYF
>-|TRBJ2-2|-|TRBV10-3
TGTGCCATCAGTGATCCTGAACAGGGCCCCGGGGAGCTGTTTTTT
CAISDPEQGPGELFF
>-|TRBJ2-1|-|TRBV7-9
TGTGCCAGCAGCTCCGCCGGGAGCGGCAATGAGCAGTTCTTC
CASSSAGSGNEQFF
>-|TRBJ1-1|TRBD1|TRBV2
TGTGCCGGGGGTACAGGGGCGGGCACTGAAGCTTTCTTT
CAGGTGAGTEAFF
>-|TRBJ1-2|-|TRBV18
TGTGCCAGCTCACCACCGTTGGGAAGAGTGTATGGCTACACCTTC
CASSPPLGRVYGYTF
>-|TRBJ1-1|-|TRBV19
TGTGCCAGTAGTTGGACGGAAATCGCTGAAGCTTTCTTT
CASSWTEIAEAFF
>-|TRBJ1-3|TRBD1|TRBV5-1
TGCGCCAGCAGCTTGAGGACAGGGCAAACCTCTGGAAACACCATATATTTT
CASSLRTGQTSGNTIYF
>-|TRBJ2-5|-|TRBV28
TGTGCCAGCAGTCTAAGGGGGGGGGTGGAGACCCAGTACTTC
CASSLRGGVETQYF
>-|TRBJ2-7|-|TRBV28
TGTGCCAGCAGTTTCCAGGGATTGGGCGACGAGCAGTACTTC
CASSFQGLGDEQYF
>once|TRBJ2-3|TRBD2|TRBV5-3
TGTGCCAGAAGCTTGGGGGGACTAGCGGGGGCAGCTACAGATACGCAGTATTTT
CARSLGGLAGAATDTQYF
>once|TRBJ2-5|-|TRBV6-6
TGTGCCAGCAATCGACGACAAAACGAAGAGACCCAGTACTTC
CASNRRQNEETQYF
>-|TRBJ2-5|-|TRBV7-9
TGTGCCAGCAGCTTAGCCGGGCGCGGGAATGGGGGAGAGACCCAGTACTTC
CASSLAGRGNGGETQYF
>once|TRBJ1-5|-|TRBV7-8
TGTGCCAGCAGCACGGGGCCTGATCAGCCCCAGCATTTT
CASSTGPDQPQHF
>-|TRBJ1-2|TRBD1|TRBV5-6
TGTGCCAGCAGCACACGGGACAGGAATTATGGCTACACCTTC
CASSTRDRNYGYTF
>-|TRBJ1-1|-|TRBV5-1
TGCGCCAGCAGCGGGGCGGGACAGAACACTGAAGCTTTCTTT
CASSGAGQNTEAFF
>-|TRBJ2-6|-|TRBV5-6
TGTGCCAGCAGCTTGGTGGCATCTGGGGCCAACGTCCTGACTTTC
CASSLVASGANVLTF
>-|TRBJ2-1|TRBD1|TRBV7-9
TGTGCCAGCAGCACCGACAGGGGATCCTACAATGAGCAGTTCTTC
CASSTDRGSYNEQFF
>once|TRBJ2-3|-|TRBV14
TGTGCCAGCAGCCAAATTGGGGGATCGACAGATACGCAGTATTTT
CASSQIGGSTDTQYF
>few|TRBJ1-1|-|TRBV5-1
TGCGCCAGCAGCTTGGGAGGGGCGTACACTGAAGCTTTCTTT
CASSLGGAYTEAFF
>-|TRBJ2-4|-|TRBV29-1
TGCAGCGTTCGGGTGAATCTAGCCAAAAACATTCAGTACTTC
CSVRVNLAKNIQYF
>-|TRBJ2-7|-|TRBV7-9
TGTGCCAGCAGCCCTACAGGGCCCTACGAGCAGTACTTC
CASSPTGPYEQYF
>-|TRBJ1-6|-|TRBV2
TGTGCCGGGAGAGGGGGGCGCAATTCACCCCTCCACTTT
CAGRGGRNSPLHF